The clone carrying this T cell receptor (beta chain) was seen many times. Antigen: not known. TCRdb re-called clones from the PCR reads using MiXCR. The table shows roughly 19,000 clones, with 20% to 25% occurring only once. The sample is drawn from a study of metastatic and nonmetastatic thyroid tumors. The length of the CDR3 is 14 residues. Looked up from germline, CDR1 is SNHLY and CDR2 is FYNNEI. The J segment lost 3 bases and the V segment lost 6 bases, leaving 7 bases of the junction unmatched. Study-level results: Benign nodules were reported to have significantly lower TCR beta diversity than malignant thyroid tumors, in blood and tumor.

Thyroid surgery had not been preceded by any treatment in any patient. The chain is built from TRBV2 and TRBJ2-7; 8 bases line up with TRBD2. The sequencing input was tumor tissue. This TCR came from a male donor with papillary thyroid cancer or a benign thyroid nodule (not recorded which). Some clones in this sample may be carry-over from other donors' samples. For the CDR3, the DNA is TGTGCCAGCAGACTTAGCGGGAATCTCTACGAGCAGTACTTC. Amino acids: CASRLSGNLYEQYF.